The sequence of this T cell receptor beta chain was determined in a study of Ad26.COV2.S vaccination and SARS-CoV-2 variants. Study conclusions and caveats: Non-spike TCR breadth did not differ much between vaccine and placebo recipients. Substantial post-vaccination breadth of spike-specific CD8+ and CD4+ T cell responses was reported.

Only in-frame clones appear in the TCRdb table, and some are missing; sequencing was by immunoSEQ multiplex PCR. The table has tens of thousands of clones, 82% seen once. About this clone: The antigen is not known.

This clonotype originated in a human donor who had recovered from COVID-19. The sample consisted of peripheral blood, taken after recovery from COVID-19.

The CDR3 sequence: CASSQVVALGGRYVSKNIQYF. DNA of the CDR3: TGTGCCAGCAGCCAAGTCGTCGCGCTGGGCGGGAGGTATGTTTCCAAAAACATTCAGTACTTC. The genes are TRBV3-1 (or the pseudogene TRBV3-2) and TRBJ2-4; 8 nucleotides match TRBD2. J was trimmed by 2 bases and V by 1 base; bases with no gene match: 19. The CDR3 extends over 21 amino acids. CDR1 is LGHDT and CDR2 is YNNKEL in the germline V gene (reference sequence).